The 10 T cell receptor beta chains presented below share a single source sample, sequenced in a study of early T cells in non-severe SARS-CoV-2 infection. TCRdb used MiXCR to reprocess the 5' RACE reads, holding one entry per CDR3 protein. The data hold fewer than 100,000 distinct CDR3 sequences, with about 6% observed a single time. Sample: whole blood. These TCRs come from an adult who was a healthcare worker with PCR-confirmed SARS-CoV-2 infection or an uninfected control (not recorded which).

In its sample, this clonotype was seen a few times. CDR3 loop: CAWSADRGYLEQYF. DNA of the CDR3: TGTGCCTGGAGTGCAGACAGGGGGTACCTCGAGCAGTACTTC. V and J are TRBV30 and TRBJ2-7; 9 bases agree with TRBD1. The CDR3 is 14 amino acids. The V and J ends lost 1 base and 6 bases, in that order; junction bases with no gene match: 7. In germline, CDR1 is GTSNPN, CDR2 SVGIG (reference sequence).

Sample share makes this clonotype medium-sized. In DNA, the CDR3 is TGTGCCAGCTTGCGGGAGGGCCCCGATGAGCAGTTCTTC. Protein: CASLREGPDEQFF. The rearrangement links TRBV2 to TRBJ2-1, with 9 bases identical to TRBD2. Germline assignment: CDR1 SNHLY and CDR2 FYNNEI. This CDR3 contains 13 residues. The ends lost 8 bases at V and 8 bases at J; junction bases unmatched: 7.

This clonotype occurred many times. This chain connects TRBV24-1 to TRBJ2-1, with TRBD2 matching over 15 bases. Germline CDR1 is KGHDR and CDR2 is SFDVKD. The CDR3 consists of 16 residues. The trim removed 4 bases at V and 7 bases at J, leaving 4 bases unmatched. In nucleotides, the CDR3 is TGTGCCACCAGTGACCCTGGGACTAGCGGGGGGAATGAGCAGTTCTTC. It yields the protein CATSDPGTSGGNEQFF.

V is TRBV6-5 and J is TRBJ2-7; 7 positions match TRBD2. The CDR3 sequence is 14 residues long. Germline assignment: CDR1 MNHEY and CDR2 SVGAGI. After removal of 5 bases from V and 5 bases from J, the junction contained 9 bases not matched to a gene. The CDR3 DNA reads TGTGCCAGCAGTCTCCCTACTAGCGCCCACGAGCAGTACTTC. It codes for CASSLPTSAHEQYF.

This clonotype showed up many times. The chain recombines TRBV5-1 with TRBJ2-1; 13 nucleotides agree with TRBD2. The germline V gene encodes CDR1 SGHRS and CDR2 YFSETQ. The length of the CDR3 is 17 residues. Trimming cost V 2 bases and J 7 bases; bases outside gene matches: 9. The DNA for the CDR3 is TGCGCCAGCAGCTTCAAAAGGACTAGCGGGAGAATAAATGAGCAGTTCTTC. Protein: CASSFKRTSGRINEQFF.

The chain is built from TRBV2 and TRBJ2-5, with 9 bases that match TRBD1. The CDR3 runs 14 residues. Germline loops: CDR1 SNHLY, CDR2 FYNNEI. V shed 7 bases, J shed 5 bases, and the junction held 8 bases outside the gene matches. CDR3 region: CASNRQGGLETQYF. As DNA, the CDR3 is TGTGCCAGCAACCGACAGGGGGGTCTCGAGACCCAGTACTTC.

This clonotype has more than one count but fewer than ten. The genes are TRBV20-1 and TRBJ1-1, with a possible D match to TRBD1 (5 bases). V was pared by 0 bases and J by 8 bases, with 16 bases between. There are 14 residues in the CDR3. The germline V gene encodes CDR1 DFQATT and CDR2 SNEGSKA (reference sequence). CDR3 nucleotide sequence: TGCAGTGCTAGAGATCCGGGCAGGGACTACGAAGCTTTCTTT. This translates into CSARDPGRDYEAFF.

This clonotype was picked up many times. An end of the junction does not agree with germline; a read error may underlie this. This sequence joins TRBV3-1 and TRBJ2-5; the D call may be TRBD1 or TRBD2 (5 bases each). This CDR3 has 13 residues. Germline CDR1 is LGHDT and CDR2 is YNNKEL (reference sequence). The CDR3, as DNA: TGTGCCAGCAGCACCGCTAGACGTGGGACCCAGTATTTC. Translated: CASSTARRGTQYF.

The chain links TRBV28 to TRBJ2-2; D is unclear. Germline loops: CDR1 MDHEN, CDR2 SYDVKM. Deletions cut 6 bases from V and 5 bases from J, with 10 bases between. This CDR3 is built from 13 residues. The CDR3 DNA follows: TGTGCCAGCAGCCTGCTGGGGACCGGGGAGCTGTTTTTT. Translated, it gives CASSLLGTGELFF.

Here the CDR3 DNA reads TGTGCCAGCAGCATGGGGCCGAACCGGGACACCAATGAGCAGTTCTTC. Translated, it gives CASSMGPNRDTNEQFF. The chain joins TRBV27 to TRBJ2-1, with a possible D match to TRBD1 (6 bases). The CDR3 sequence is 16 residues long. The V end lost 6 bases, the J end lost 6 bases, and 21 bases lay between the germline ends. The V gene's germline CDR1 is MNHEY and CDR2 SMNVEV (reference sequence).